This TCR beta chain was identified during a study of blood T cell repertoires in COVID-19. Looking at the study overall: Sites in the United States, Italy and Spain provided acute and convalescent COVID-19 samples. Sources were T cells, B-cell-depleted T cells, or PBMCs; the material itself was cDNA or gDNA.

Original handling: From reference gene primer amplification, estimates of nucleated cell counts were derived. TCRdb's copy holds only in-frame clones and misses some; the assay was immunoSEQ multiplex PCR. From that table come the V and J calls and clone size; the DNA was used to work out D and trimming. The sample consists of about 120,000 clones, about four fifths of them appearing once. This CDR3 has 13 amino acids. The V end was cut by 7 bases, the J end by 0 bases, with 9 bases between. The germline gives CDR1 LNHDA, CDR2 SQIVND (reference sequence). The receptor's source is a human donor in a cohort sampled during active COVID-19. The sample consisted of peripheral blood. V usage is TRBV19 and J usage is TRBJ1-1; D is unclear. The CDR3 protein is CASNVHLNTEAFF. As DNA, the CDR3 is TGTGCCAGTAATGTGCACTTGAACACTGAAGCTTTCTTT.